The T cell receptor (beta chain) described here comes from a study of a mutant IDH1 vaccine in newly diagnosed glioma. Time point specified: week 35, safety follow-up. Doses of 300 ug of mutant IDH1 20-mer peptide were given with topical imiquimod. Produced via immunoSEQ multiplex PCR; TCRdb's table is partial and in-frame only. This sample has 50,000 to 65,000 clones, with about nine tenths found just once. Worth noting for this clone: The antigen remains unidentified.

The TCR sequence derives from a middle-aged man with glioma. The material was PBMCs, obtained from a glioma patient whose treatment included an IDH1 peptide vaccine.

CDR3 amino acids: CSARGVYGYTF. As DNA, the CDR3 is TGCAGTGCTAGAGGAGTCTATGGCTACACCTTC. The chain links TRBV20-1 to TRBJ1-2, with D unclear. There are 11 residues in the CDR3. Germline-derived CDR1 and CDR2 are DFQATT and SNEGSKA (reference sequence). Between the trimmed V and J ends, which lost 1 base and 4 bases, there was a span of 4 bases.